These T cell receptor beta chains were read from a single sample in a study of blood T cells in healthy people across ages. TCRdb re-derived calls from the 5' RACE reads in MiXCR, one entry per CDR3 protein. The sample carries more than 500,000 distinct CDR3 sequences, 27% recorded once. Sequences were obtained from blood. These receptors originate from a woman between 70 and 85 years old in good health. CDR3s include the opening cysteine and the closing phenylalanine or tryptophan. Fields, in order: clone size, J gene, V gene, CDR3 length, D gene, CDR3 protein, CDR3 DNA. D genes are given only for firm matches. Clone size is shown for a subset of rows, as once, few, many or a class of expanded clone.

>few|TRBJ2-3|TRBV5-4|16|.
CASRARTGTLTDTQYF
TGTGCCAGCAGAGCCCGAACCGGGACGCTCACAGATACGCAGTATTTT
>few|TRBJ1-1|TRBV29-1|13|.
CSARGGGTTEAFF
TGCAGCGCGCGGGGGGGAGGGACCACTGAAGCTTTCTTT
>.|TRBJ2-1|TRBV9|16|TRBD1
CASSVVGQGAANEQFF
TGTGCCAGCAGCGTAGTTGGGCAGGGGGCAGCTAATGAGCAGTTCTTC
>.|TRBJ2-5|TRBV24-1|16|.
CATSELSRLGWETQYF
TGTGCCACCAGTGAGCTCTCTCGCCTGGGATGGGAGACCCAGTACTTC
>.|TRBJ2-3|TRBV5-1|13|.
CASSLVGVDTQYF
TGCGCCAGCAGCTTGGTAGGCGTAGATACGCAGTATTTT
>.|TRBJ2-7|TRBV7-9|13|.
CASSRQGFDEQYF
TGTGCCAGCAGCCGCCAGGGTTTCGACGAGCAGTACTTC
>.|TRBJ1-5|TRBV11-2|14|.
CASSLGTLNQPQHF
TGTGCCAGCAGCTTAGGGACCTTAAATCAGCCCCAGCATTTT
>.|TRBJ1-2|TRBV5-1|13|.
CASSPDPPRGYTF
TGCGCCAGCAGCCCTGACCCCCCGCGGGGCTACACCTTC
>.|TRBJ2-7|TRBV9|13|.
CASSPRTVYEQYF
TGTGCCAGCAGCCCCCGGACGGTTTACGAGCAGTACTTC
>few|TRBJ2-3|TRBV10-3|14|TRBD2
CAIRLSGGADTQYF
TGTGCCATCAGGCTGAGCGGGGGTGCAGATACGCAGTATTTT
>few|TRBJ1-1|TRBV30|13|.
CAWSRGGNTEAFF
TGCGCCTGGAGTAGAGGGGGGAACACTGAAGCTTTCTTT
>.|TRBJ2-1|TRBV12-5|14|TRBD1
CASGWGQGQVGQFF
TGTGCTAGTGGTTGGGGACAGGGCCAGGTCGGGCAGTTCTTC
>.|TRBJ2-7|TRBV11-3|16|.
CASSFSGQAPRYEQYF
TGTGCCAGCAGCTTTAGCGGACAGGCCCCCCGGTACGAGCAGTACTTC
>.|TRBJ1-2|TRBV12-3/TRBV12-4|14|.
CASSLSALDYGYTF
TGTGCCAGCAGTTTATCGGCGTTGGACTATGGCTACACCTTC
>.|TRBJ2-5|TRBV6-2/TRBV6-3|15|.
CASSTRQKIQETQYF
TGTGCCAGCAGTACCCGGCAAAAGATTCAAGAGACCCAGTACTTC
>few|TRBJ2-5|TRBV7-3|18|TRBD1
CASSLKVRYRGFQETQYF
TGTGCCAGCAGCTTAAAGGTGCGATACAGGGGTTTCCAAGAGACCCAGTACTTC
>few|TRBJ1-4|TRBV6-6|12|.
CASSPTTEKLFF
TGTGCCAGCAGTCCCACGACCGAAAAACTGTTTTTT
>.|TRBJ2-7|TRBV29-1|16|TRBD1
CSAEGIVDRGSYEQYF
TGCAGCGCTGAAGGGATAGTGGACAGGGGGTCCTACGAGCAGTACTTC
>many|TRBJ1-1|TRBV5-1|16|TRBD1
CASSSGQPRLNTEAFF
TGCGCCAGCAGCTCGGGACAGCCTCGTTTGAACACTGAAGCTTTCTTT
>few|TRBJ1-3|TRBV4-3|16|.
CASSQDRFDSGNTIYF
TGCGCCAGCAGCCAAGATCGGTTTGACTCTGGAAACACCATATATTTT
>.|TRBJ2-7|TRBV5-6|14|.
CASSRDTGGWEQYF
TGTGCCAGCAGCAGAGACACCGGCGGATGGGAGCAGTACTTC
>once|TRBJ2-7|TRBV18|16|TRBD1
CASSRDSGTASYEQYF
TGTGCCAGCTCACGTGACTCCGGGACAGCATCCTACGAGCAGTACTTC
>.|TRBJ1-1|TRBV7-9|13|.
CASSLDSPTEAFF
TGTGCCAGCAGCCTAGACAGCCCCACTGAAGCTTTCTTT
>.|TRBJ2-7|TRBV12-3/TRBV12-4|15|.
CASSTHMGQGYEQYF
TGTGCCAGCAGTACCCACATGGGGCAGGGTTACGAGCAGTACTTC
>few|TRBJ2-1|TRBV3-1|15|.
CASSPYLLPYNEQFF
TGTGCCAGCAGCCCCTACCTCTTACCCTACAATGAGCAGTTCTTC
>.|TRBJ2-3|TRBV7-3|15|TRBD2
CASSVSSGGAVTQYF
TGTGCCAGCAGCGTTTCTAGCGGGGGGGCCGTTACGCAGTATTTT
>.|TRBJ1-6|TRBV11-2|15|TRBD1
CASSTRQGGASPLHF
TGTGCCAGCAGCACTAGACAGGGGGGTGCTTCACCCCTCCACTTT
>.|TRBJ1-1|TRBV7-3|13|.
CASSFQANTEAFF
TGTGCCAGCAGCTTTCAGGCGAACACTGAAGCTTTCTTT
>few|TRBJ2-5|TRBV5-1|16|.
CASSVLAGLRDETQYF
TGCGCCAGCAGCGTGCTTGCGGGCTTGAGGGATGAGACCCAGTACTTC
>.|TRBJ2-7|TRBV9|13|.
CASSVSPAHEQYF
TGTGCCAGCAGCGTAAGCCCTGCCCACGAGCAGTACTTC
>.|TRBJ2-3|TRBV12-3/TRBV12-4|15|TRBD2
CASSSRGGDTDTQYF
TGTGCCAGCAGTTCTCGCGGGGGGGACACAGATACGCAGTATTTT
>few|TRBJ1-5|TRBV27|12|.
CASRRGNQPQHF
TGTGCCAGCAGACGGGGCAATCAGCCCCAGCATTTT
>few|TRBJ2-7|TRBV12-3/TRBV12-4|12|TRBD1
CASNLQGYEQYF
TGTGCCAGCAATCTACAGGGGTACGAGCAGTACTTC
>.|TRBJ1-1|TRBV29-1|13|.
CSVVPGILAEAFF
TGCAGCGTTGTACCCGGGATTTTAGCTGAAGCTTTCTTT
>few|TRBJ2-1|TRBV30|14|TRBD2
CAWTRTSGGNEQFF
TGTGCCTGGACCAGGACTAGCGGGGGAAATGAGCAGTTCTTC
>few|TRBJ2-7|TRBV9|13|.
CASSVVGVGEQYF
TGTGCCAGCAGCGTAGTTGGCGTGGGGGAGCAGTACTTC
>few|TRBJ2-1|TRBV5-1|14|.
CASSLGSPLNEQFF
TGCGCCAGCAGCTTGGGTAGCCCCCTCAATGAGCAGTTCTTC
>many|TRBJ2-6|TRBV6-1|15|.
CASSLVFSGANVLTF
TGTGCCAGCAGCCTCGTATTCTCTGGGGCCAACGTCCTGACTTTC
>.|TRBJ1-6|TRBV4-1|15|TRBD1
CASSPRDRGGSPLHF
TGCGCCAGCAGCCCCCGGGACAGGGGGGGTTCACCCCTCCACTTT
>.|TRBJ1-5|TRBV20-1|13|TRBD1
CSAGDRLSQPQHF
TGCAGTGCTGGGGACAGGTTAAGTCAGCCCCAGCATTTT
>.|TRBJ1-1|TRBV2|15|.
CASKLEDQGSTEAFF
TGTGCCAGCAAGTTAGAGGACCAAGGGAGCACTGAAGCTTTCTTT
>many|TRBJ2-7|TRBV15|14|.
CATSRDRSSYEQYF
TGTGCCACCAGCAGAGATCGAAGCTCCTACGAGCAGTACTTC
>few|TRBJ2-3|TRBV7-2|15|.
CASSATRGPGDTQYF
TGTGCCAGCAGCGCTACGCGGGGACCGGGAGATACGCAGTATTTT
>many|TRBJ2-5|TRBV5-1|13|.
CASSVTVEETQYF
TGCGCCAGCAGCGTGACAGTTGAAGAGACCCAGTACTTC
>few|TRBJ2-3|TRBV29-1|14|.
CSGSSSGTTDTQYF
TGCAGCGGATCTTCTTCAGGGACCACAGATACGCAGTATTTT
>.|TRBJ1-3|TRBV6-2/TRBV6-3|14|.
CASSYLGSGNTIYF
TGTGCCAGCAGTTACCTGGGATCTGGAAACACCATATATTTT
>.|TRBJ2-3|TRBV7-2|17|TRBD2
CASSLRRTSGGRDTQYF
TGTGCCAGCAGCTTACGTCGGACTAGCGGGGGGCGAGATACGCAGTATTTT
>.|TRBJ2-5|TRBV20-1|10|.
CSARATSEFF
TGCAGTGCTAGAGCGACGAGTGAGTTCTTC
>.|TRBJ2-3|TRBV20-1|13|.
CSAPPTGTDTQYF
TGCAGTGCACCTCCGACAGGTACAGATACGCAGTATTTT